The TCR beta chain under discussion was sequenced for a study of CD8+ T cells in alopecia areata. Notes on the study in general: Higher clonality than in normal scalp was seen in lesional scalp, especially alopecia totalis/universalis.

Worth noting for this clone: Its antigen remains unknown.

RNA was isolated and reverse transcribed to cDNA, the sequencing template. Clones were read by immunoSEQ multiplex PCR, and TCRdb kept only the in-frame ones, dropping some. The data show about 200,000 clones, with about 56% seen just once and over 4% held by the top ten. The germline gives CDR1 MGHRA, CDR2 YSYEKL. This CDR3 has 15 residues. The ends lost 2 bases at V and 4 bases at J; junction bases unmatched: 7. Input material: CD8+ T cells sorted from blood. This clonotype was obtained from a human donor in good health. The chain recombines TRBV4-1 with TRBJ1-2, with 7 nucleotides matching TRBD1. The CDR3: CASSQTQGDGYGYTF. CDR3 bases: TGCGCCAGCAGCCAAACGCAGGGGGACGGCTATGGCTACACCTTC.